This T cell receptor (beta chain) was found in a study of T cell clonality in common variable immunodeficiency. This clone showed up many times. Coverage ceases 3 residues before the CDR3 finishes, and the germline J gene fills in the end. Measured with immunoSEQ multiplex PCR; TCRdb has only the in-frame clones, and not every one. The data show approximately 57,000 clones, with none appearing a single time. There are 14 residues in the CDR3. The V gene's germline CDR1 is SEHNR and CDR2 FQNEAQ (reference sequence). Each donor provided 5 to 8 ml of heparinized whole blood. The TCR was taken from a person aged 18 to 75 in good health. This rearrangement joins TRBV7-9 to TRBJ1-2, with TRBD1 matching over 7 bases. The sample consisted of peripheral blood mononuclear cells. The CDR3 reads CASSVPTGMGGYTF. The covered CDR3 bases are TGTGCCAGCAGCGTCCCGACAGGGATGGGGGGC. The variable domain in full, completed from reference TRBV7-9 and TRBJ1-2, reads DTGVSQNPRHKITKRGQNVTFRCDPISEHNRLYWYRQTLGQGPEFLTYFQNEAQLEKSRLLSDRFSAERPKGSFSTLEIQRTEQGDSAMYLCASSVPTGMGGYTFGSGTRLTVV.